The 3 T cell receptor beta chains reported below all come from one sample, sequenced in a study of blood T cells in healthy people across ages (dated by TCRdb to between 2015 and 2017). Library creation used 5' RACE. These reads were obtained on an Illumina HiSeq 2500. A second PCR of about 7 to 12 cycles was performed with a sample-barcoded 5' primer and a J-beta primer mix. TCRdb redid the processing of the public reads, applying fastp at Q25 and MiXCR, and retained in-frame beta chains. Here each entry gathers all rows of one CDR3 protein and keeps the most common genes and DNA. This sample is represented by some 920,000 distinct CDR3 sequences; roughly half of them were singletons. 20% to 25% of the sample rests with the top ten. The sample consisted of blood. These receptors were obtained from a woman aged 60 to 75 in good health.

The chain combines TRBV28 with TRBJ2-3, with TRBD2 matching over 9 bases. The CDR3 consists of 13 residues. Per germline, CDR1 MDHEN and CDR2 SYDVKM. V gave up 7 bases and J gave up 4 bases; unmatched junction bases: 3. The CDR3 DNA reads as TGTGCCAGCAAGACTAGCGGAGCAGATACGCAGTATTTT. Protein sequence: CASKTSGADTQYF.

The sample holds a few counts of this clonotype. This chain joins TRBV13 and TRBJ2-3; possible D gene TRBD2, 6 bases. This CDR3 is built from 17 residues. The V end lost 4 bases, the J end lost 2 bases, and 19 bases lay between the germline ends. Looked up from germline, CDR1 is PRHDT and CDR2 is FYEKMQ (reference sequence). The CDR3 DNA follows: TGTGCCAGCAGCTCGTCAATGGGAGGTTCGATCACAGATACGCAGTATTTT. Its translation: CASSSSMGGSITDTQYF.

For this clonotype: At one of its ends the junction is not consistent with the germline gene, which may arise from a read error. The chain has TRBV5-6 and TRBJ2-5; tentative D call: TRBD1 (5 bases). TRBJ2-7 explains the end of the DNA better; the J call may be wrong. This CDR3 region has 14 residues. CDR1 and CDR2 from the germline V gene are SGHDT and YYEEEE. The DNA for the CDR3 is TGTGTCAGCAGCTTGGAGCTTTTAGGGGCCGAGCAGTACTTC. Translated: CVSSLELLGAEQYF.